These 6 T cell receptor beta chains share one sample of origin, sequenced in a study of blood T cell repertoires in COVID-19. Produced via immunoSEQ multiplex PCR; TCRdb's table is partial and in-frame only. The profile shows about 140,000 clones, more than 85% of them singletons. The sequenced sample was peripheral blood. The receptors originated from a man aged 55 to 70 with active or convalescent COVID-19.

This rearrangement joins TRBV6-6 to TRBJ2-7, with 9 bases that match TRBD1. Losses at the gene ends were 5 bases for V and 4 bases for J; bases not matched to a gene: 6. Per the germline V gene, CDR1 is MNHNY and CDR2 is SVGAGI (reference sequence). This CDR3 is built from 14 residues. The CDR3, as DNA: TGTGCCAGCAGTCATTCCGGGACAGGGTACGAGCAGTACTTC. This translates into CASSHSGTGYEQYF.

This chain links TRBV5-1 with TRBJ1-1, with TRBD1 as a possible D gene (5 bases). The ends were cut back, 3 bases at V and 4 bases at J, with 10 bases in the middle. From germline, CDR1 is SGHRS and CDR2 YFSETQ. The CDR3 has 13 amino acids. CDR3 DNA sequence: TGCGCCAGCAGCTCTGGGGGGACCACTGAAGCTTTCTTT. Encoded protein: CASSSGGTTEAFF.

The J gene is TRBJ1-1, the V gene TRBV5-4, with 11 bases aligning to TRBD1. Trimming at V came to 3 bases and at J to 7 bases, leaving 2 bases not matched to a gene. The germline CDR1 and CDR2 sequences are SGHNT and YYREEE (reference sequence). CDR3 length: 13 residues. The CDR3 spells CASSWTGGVEAFF. CDR3 DNA: TGTGCCAGCAGCTGGACAGGGGGCGTTGAAGCTTTCTTT. The entire variable domain, with the rest obtained from reference TRBV5-4 and TRBJ1-1, is as follows: ETGVTQSPTHLIKTRGQQVTLRCSSQSGHNTVSWYQQALGQGPQFIFQYYREEENGRGNFPPRFSGLQFPNYSSELNVNALELDDSALYLCASSWTGGVEAFFGQGTRLTVV.

This clone turned up a few times. V usage is TRBV14 and J usage is TRBJ2-7; TRBD1 matches at 8 bases. The CDR3 contains 15 residues. Per the germline V gene, CDR1 is SGHDN and CDR2 is FVKESK. Germline trimming cut 1 base from V and 4 bases from J; bases unmatched to any gene: 6. The CDR3 spells CASSQGTGSLYEQYF. In nucleotides, the CDR3 is TGTGCCAGCAGCCAAGGGACAGGGAGCCTTTACGAGCAGTACTTC.

V gene TRBV30 combines with J gene TRBJ2-7; D perhaps matches TRBD1 (6 bases). The V gene lost 0 bases and the J gene lost 6 bases, with 18 bases spanning the gap. This CDR3 comprises 15 residues. CDR1 is GTSNPN, CDR2 SVGIG, per germline (reference sequence). This CDR3 is CAWSVSTGPDSEQYF. The CDR3 nucleotides are TGTGCCTGGAGTGTATCAACAGGGCCTGACTCCGAGCAGTACTTC.

The gene calls are TRBV4-1 and TRBJ2-1; 15 bases agree with TRBD2. CDR3 length: 17 amino acids. The trim removed 4 bases at V and 3 bases at J, leaving 4 bases unmatched. Looked up from germline, CDR1 is MGHRA and CDR2 is YSYEKL. The CDR3 nucleotides read TGCGCCAGCAGCCGAGGGACTAGCGGGGGGTTCTACAATGAGCAGTTCTTC. Protein product: CASSRGTSGGFYNEQFF.